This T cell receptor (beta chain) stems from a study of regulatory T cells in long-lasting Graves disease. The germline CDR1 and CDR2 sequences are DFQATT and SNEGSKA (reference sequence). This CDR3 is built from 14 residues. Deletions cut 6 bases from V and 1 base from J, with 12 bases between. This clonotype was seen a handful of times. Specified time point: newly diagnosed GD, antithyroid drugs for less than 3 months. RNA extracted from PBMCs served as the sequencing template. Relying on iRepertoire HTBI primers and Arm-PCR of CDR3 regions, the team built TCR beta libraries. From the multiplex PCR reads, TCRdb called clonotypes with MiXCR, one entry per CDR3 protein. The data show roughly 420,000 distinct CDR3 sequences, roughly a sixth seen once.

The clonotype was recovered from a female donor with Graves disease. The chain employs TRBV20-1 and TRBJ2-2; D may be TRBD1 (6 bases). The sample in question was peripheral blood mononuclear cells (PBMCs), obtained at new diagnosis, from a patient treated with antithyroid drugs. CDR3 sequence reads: CSAPRGGNTGELFF. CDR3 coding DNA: TGCAGTGCCCCGCGAGGGGGGAACACCGGGGAGCTGTTTTTT.